Listed here are 21 T cell receptor beta chains from one sample, sequenced in a study of blood T cell repertoires in COVID-19. The assay was immunoSEQ multiplex PCR, and TCRdb's table has in-frame clones only and misses some. Altogether roughly 74,000 clones are present, roughly 88% being singletons, with the ten largest covering around 2%. Sequencing was done on a sample of peripheral blood. The receptors shown here come from an elderly woman with active or convalescent COVID-19.

V gene TRBV19 combines with J gene TRBJ2-1; D is perhaps TRBD1 (6 bases). The CDR3 is made up of 16 amino acids. V shed 5 bases and J shed 7 bases, with 21 bases lying between them. The germline gives CDR1 LNHDA, CDR2 SQIVND (reference sequence). The CDR3 sequence is CASSVSQGTGSNEQFF. The CDR3 DNA sequence: TGTGCCAGTAGTGTCTCACAGGGTACAGGCTCGAATGAGCAGTTCTTC.

In its sample, this clone was seen once. The genes are TRBV5-1 and TRBJ2-1, with D possibly being TRBD1 (8 bases). Trimming pared 4 bases from V and 13 bases from J, leaving 24 bases between. The CDR3 has 15 amino acids. The germline V gene has CDR1 SGHRS and CDR2 YFSETQ. DNA for the CDR3: TGCGCCAGCAGCCCGGGGACAGGAGGGGAGGGAGGACAGTTCTTC. As protein: CASSPGTGGEGGQFF.

V gene TRBV6-4 combines with J gene TRBJ2-5, with TRBD2 matching over 8 bases. The CDR3 sequence is 15 residues long. Trimming cost V 3 bases and J 5 bases; bases outside gene matches: 8. Looked up from germline, CDR1 is MRHNA and CDR2 is SNTAGT. DNA for the CDR3: TGTGCCAGCAGTGAATGCGGGGGGCTGCGGGAGACCCAGTACTTC. Translation gives CASSECGGLRETQYF.

V is TRBV10-3 and J is TRBJ1-2, with TRBD1 matching 7 bases. The germline V gene has CDR1 ENHRY and CDR2 SYGVKD. J was trimmed by 7 bases and V by 10 bases; bases with no gene match: 12. CDR3 size: 13 residues. CDR3 region: CATLTGDEGGYTF. CDR3 coding DNA: TGTGCCACCTTAACAGGGGATGAAGGTGGCTACACCTTC.

V usage is TRBV6-5 and J usage is TRBJ1-1; D is uncertain. CDR1 and CDR2 from the germline V gene are MNHEY and SVGAGI. The length of the CDR3 is 15 residues. Trimming left V 5 bases short and J 4 bases short, with 17 bases between. CDR3 in amino acids: CASSTPGLPATEAFF. The CDR3 DNA reads TGTGCCAGCAGTACCCCAGGACTCCCCGCCACTGAAGCTTTCTTT.

The chain is built from TRBV25-1 and TRBJ2-7; TRBD1 aligns across 8 bases. From germline, CDR1 is MGHDK and CDR2 SYGVNS. Trimming at V came to 2 bases and at J to 0 bases, leaving 3 bases not matched to a gene. This CDR3 is built from 15 residues. CDR3 in DNA: TGTGCCAGCAGTGAAGGGGACAGGCCCTCCTACGAGCAGTACTTC. Protein sequence: CASSEGDRPSYEQYF.

This chain connects TRBV7-9 to TRBJ1-2; maybe TRBD1 (5 bases). Germline CDR1 reads SEHNR; CDR2 reads FQNEAQ (reference sequence). This CDR3 is 13 amino acids long. V was shortened by 5 bases and J by 4 bases, with 11 bases between the two germline ends. The CDR3 nucleotides are TGTGCCAGCAGCGCGACAGTGGGCTATGGCTACACCTTC. Translated, it gives CASSATVGYGYTF.

The rearrangement joins TRBV11-2 to TRBJ2-6; possibly TRBD1 for D (6 bases). The CDR3 covers 16 residues. Trimming removed 5 bases from V and 4 bases from J, with 15 bases in between. CDR1 and CDR2 (germline): SGHAT, FQNNGV. CDR3 in amino acids: CASSPLAGAGANVLTF. The CDR3 bases are TGTGCCAGCAGCCCCCTTGCAGGGGCAGGGGCCAACGTCCTGACTTTC.

This chain links TRBV10-2 with TRBJ1-4, with 8 bases identical to TRBD1. CDR3 size: 15 residues. The germline CDR1 and CDR2 sequences are WSHSY and SAAADI. V dropped 4 bases and J dropped 7; count of bases not matched to a gene: 8. The CDR3 DNA is TGCGCCAGCAGTGCGGCAGGGACAGGAATTGAAAAACTGTTTTTT. Its protein product is CASSAAGTGIEKLFF.

In DNA form, the CDR3 reads TGCGCCAGCAGCCCCCAAGGGAGCTACGAGCAGTACTTC. Translated, it gives CASSPQGSYEQYF. The chain joins TRBV5-1 to TRBJ2-7, with D possibly matching TRBD2 (5 bases). This CDR3 region has 13 residues. Trimming took 4 bases from V and 3 from J, leaving 11 bases between them. CDR1 is SGHRS, CDR2 YFSETQ, per germline. The variable domain in full, with the rest retrieved from reference TRBV5-1 and TRBJ2-7, is KAGVTQTPRYLIKTRGQQVTLSCSPISGHRSVSWYQQTPGQGLQFLFEYFSETQRNKGNFPGRFSGRQFSNSRSEMNVSTLELGDSALYLCASSPQGSYEQYFGPGTRLTVT.

This rearrangement joins TRBV5-1 to TRBJ2-3; 10 nucleotides align to TRBD2. This CDR3 has 17 amino acids. V gave up 0 bases and J gave up 5 bases; unmatched junction bases: 9. Germline CDR1 and CDR2: SGHRS and YFSETQ. The CDR3 region is CASSLVASGGPRDTQYF. In DNA, the CDR3 is TGCGCCAGCAGCTTGGTAGCTAGCGGGGGCCCTAGAGATACGCAGTATTTT.

The CDR3 DNA reads TGTGCCAGCAGCTTAGGGACTAGCGCTTACAATGAGCAGTTCTTC. Encoded protein: CASSLGTSAYNEQFF. V and J are TRBV7-7 and TRBJ2-1; 9 bases match TRBD2. Germline V gene data show CDR1 as SSHAT and CDR2 as FNYEAQ (reference sequence). V dropped 1 base and J dropped 4; count of bases not matched to a gene: 2. There are 15 residues in the CDR3. The full variable domain, completed using reference TRBV7-7 and TRBJ2-1, is GAGVSQSPRYKVTKRGQDVTLRCDPISSHATLYWYQQALGQGPEFLTYFNYEAQPDKSGLPSDRFSAERPEGSISTLTIQRTEQRDSAMYRCASSLGTSAYNEQFFGPGTRLTVL.

This clone was observed a few times. This rearrangement joins TRBV9 to TRBJ2-5; D may be TRBD1 (7 bases). Germline CDR1 SGDLS, CDR2 YYNGEE. The V and J ends lost 2 bases and 5 bases respectively, with 16 bases between them. There are 15 residues in the CDR3. The CDR3 bases are TGTGCCAGCAGCGTGTCGCAGGGGGGTTCGGAGACCCAGTACTTC. It translates to CASSVSQGGSETQYF.

The V call is TRBV19, the J call TRBJ1-2; TRBD1 is a possible D gene (5 bases). Germline lookup yields CDR1 LNHDA and CDR2 SQIVND (reference sequence). V lost 4 bases and J lost 1, with 13 bases in between. The CDR3 totals 15 residues. The CDR3 DNA reads TGTGCCAGTAGTAAAGCAGGGCCTGTTAACTATGGCTACACCTTC. As protein: CASSKAGPVNYGYTF.

The rearrangement uses TRBV7-8 and TRBJ2-2; TRBD2 might be the D (6 bases). The CDR3 extends over 16 amino acids. The germline V and J ends were trimmed by 5 bases and 0 bases, with 13 bases remaining between them. Germline CDR1 SGHVS, CDR2 FQNEAQ. CDR3 amino acids: CASSPLSGANTGELFF. CDR3 DNA sequence: TGTGCCAGCAGCCCCCTTTCGGGGGCGAACACCGGGGAGCTGTTTTTT. Based on the CDR3 plus reference TRBV7-8 and TRBJ2-2, the full variable domain is GAGVSQSPRYKVAKRGQDVALRCDPISGHVSLFWYQQALGQGPEFLTYFQNEAQLDKSGLPSDRFFAERPEGSVSTLKIQRTQQEDSAVYLCASSPLSGANTGELFFGEGSRLTVL.

The V and J genes are TRBV3-1 (or the pseudogene TRBV3-2) and TRBJ1-3, with D possibly TRBD1 on 6 matching bases. Germline V gives CDR1 LGHDT, CDR2 YNNKEL (reference sequence). The length of the CDR3 is 15 residues. V lost 8 bases to trimming and J lost 0 bases, with 14 bases between them. The CDR3 is CASANRVISGNTIYF. The CDR3 bases are TGTGCCAGCGCGAACAGGGTTATCTCTGGAAACACCATATATTTT.

The chain combines TRBV3-1 (or the pseudogene TRBV3-2) with TRBJ2-5; a weak D match, TRBD2 (6 bases). The CDR3 is made up of 13 amino acids. V was trimmed by 4 bases and J by 7 bases, leaving 13 bases between them. Germline assignment: CDR1 LGHDT and CDR2 YNNKEL (reference sequence). The CDR3 loop is CASSPPTSGTQYF. The CDR3 DNA reads TGTGCCAGCAGCCCACCGACTAGTGGGACCCAGTACTTC.

This clone appeared a single time. V and J are TRBV6-5 and TRBJ1-5; D is ambiguous. The length of the CDR3 is 12 residues. In germline, CDR1 is MNHEY, CDR2 SVGAGI. With 7 bases removed from V and 0 bases from J, the gap between germline ends came to 4 bases. The CDR3 here is CASTHSNQPQHF. For the CDR3, the DNA is TGTGCCAGCACCCATAGCAATCAGCCCCAGCATTTT.

This chain joins TRBV21-1 and TRBJ1-1. TRBV21-1 is a listed pseudogene. This CDR3 is built from 16 residues. In DNA, the CDR3 is TGTGCCAGCAGCAAATGGAAAAGGGAGTCGAACACTGAAGCTTTCTTT. As protein: CASSKWKRESNTEAFF.

The gene calls are TRBV5-6 and TRBJ1-1, with 7 bases matching TRBD1. The CDR3 runs 18 residues. V lost 0 bases and J lost 4; bases outside the gene matches: 15. Germline values: CDR1 SGHDT, CDR2 YYEEEE. In DNA form, the CDR3 reads TGTGCCAGCAGCTTGGCGGGCAGGGGGATTCGTCTTTCCACTGAAGCTTTCTTT. It specifies CASSLAGRGIRLSTEAFF.

V gene TRBV5-1 combines with J gene TRBJ2-1; 7 bases line up with TRBD2. CDR3 size: 16 residues. J was trimmed by 3 bases and V by 1 base; bases with no gene match: 7. The germline gives CDR1 SGHRS, CDR2 YFSETQ. CDR3 coding DNA: TGCGCCAGCAGCTTGCTGAGCGGGGAAGTCTACAATGAGCAGTTCTTC. It specifies CASSLLSGEVYNEQFF.